The following is a T cell receptor (beta chain) sequence with its context. Antigen: not known. This may be a read error, as it is one base from a much larger clone. The data derive from a study of post-analysis software for immune sequencing data. Overall study context: The patients showed relapsing-remitting, secondary progressive and progressive-relapsing multiple sclerosis courses.

Study results and limitations: Four or five TRBV segments were significantly more frequent in patients than in controls. TRBV5-6, TRBV5-1 and TRBV20-1 were among these segments.

The TCR beta cDNA libraries carried unique molecular identifiers. MiXCR, run by TCRdb on the PCR reads, gives a single entry per CDR3 protein. The repertoire holds 250,000 to 300,000 distinct CDR3 sequences, with 36% as singletons. The CDR3 sequence is 15 residues long. Per the germline V gene, CDR1 is SGHTS and CDR2 is YDEGEE. The V gene end was trimmed by 7 bases and the J gene end by 2 bases; junction bases not matched to a gene: 9. This sequence was found in a girl aged 5-17 years with multiple sclerosis. The rearrangement joins TRBV5-8 to TRBJ1-5; TRBD1 matches at 7 bases. Sequenced: blood. In DNA, the CDR3 is TGTGCCAGCGGCCCAGGGACAGTTGGCAATCAGCCCCAGCATTTT. It encodes CASGPGTVGNQPQHF.